This TCR beta chain was recorded in a study of shared clonotypes between healthy human individuals. Study summary: There were three CD4 naive, three CD4 memory, two CD8 naive and one CD8 memory plates per donor. General study points: Genetic and exposure-history diversity was limited by the small donor number. Naive CD4 clonotype sharing across four donors was approximately 5.2%.

Concerning this clone: Its target is unknown.

The germline gives CDR1 SGHDT, CDR2 YYEEEE. The CDR3 is 15 residues long. Trimming pared 1 base from V and 0 bases from J, leaving 11 bases between. The input for sorted-subset replicate PCRs was around 0.2 ug DNA, 30,000 or so T cell genomes. The protocol was immunoSEQ multiplex PCR, while the TCRdb copy is restricted to in-frame clones and leaves out a portion. This sample has 1,500,000 or so clones, with around 97% found just once. The source material was naive CD4+ T cells sorted from blood. The subset: CD45RA+ positively selected. This rearrangement joins TRBV5-6 to TRBJ2-7, with D tentatively TRBD1 (6 bases). The TCR comes from a man in his thirties or forties in good health. The CDR3 loop reads CASSLPGQISYEQYF. Written as DNA, the CDR3 is TGTGCCAGCAGCTTGCCAGGACAGATCTCCTACGAGCAGTACTTC.